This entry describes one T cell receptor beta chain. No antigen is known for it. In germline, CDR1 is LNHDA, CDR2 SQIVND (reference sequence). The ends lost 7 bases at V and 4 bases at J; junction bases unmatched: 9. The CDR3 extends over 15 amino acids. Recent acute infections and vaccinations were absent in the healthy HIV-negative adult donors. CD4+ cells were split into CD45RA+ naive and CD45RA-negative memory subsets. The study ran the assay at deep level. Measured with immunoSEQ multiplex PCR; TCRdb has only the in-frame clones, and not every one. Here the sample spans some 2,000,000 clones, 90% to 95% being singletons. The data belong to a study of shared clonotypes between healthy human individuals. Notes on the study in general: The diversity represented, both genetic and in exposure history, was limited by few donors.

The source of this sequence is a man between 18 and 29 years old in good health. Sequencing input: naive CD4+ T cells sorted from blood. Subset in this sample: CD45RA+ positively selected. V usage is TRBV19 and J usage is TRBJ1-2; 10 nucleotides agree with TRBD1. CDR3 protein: CASISGTGVSYGYTF. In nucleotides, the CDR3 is TGTGCCAGTATCTCTGGGACAGGGGTTAGCTATGGCTACACCTTC.